What follows describes a single T cell receptor beta chain. This clone's antigen is unknown. Qualities for individual bases were not recorded, and no much larger clone is one base off. The library was made by 5' RACE. Instrument on record: Illumina HiSeq 2500. A second PCR of about 6 to 12 cycles was run with a J-beta primer mix and a sample-barcoded 5' primer. A template-switch 5' adaptor carrying 12 random nucleotides introduced a unique molecular identifier onto each TCR beta cDNA molecule. Each sample yielded at least 2.5 million CDR3-containing paired-end reads. First-strand cDNA synthesis was performed from all RNA using the Mint cDNA synthesis kit, with priming by a TRBC-specific oligonucleotide. After uracil-DNA glycosylase treatment, a first 18-cycle PCR used universal primers M1SS and BC2_uni_R on all cDNA. On the study's bioinformatics: Normalization of each sample was performed by random selection of 1 million high-quality reads, each carrying a distinct molecular identifier. Instead of being binned into consensus sequences, reads with shared molecular identifiers were discarded. MiTCR, set to a Q25 quality threshold and the strictest error-elimination algorithm, was used for CDR3 identification, clonotype clustering and error correction. Lower-bound total TCR beta diversity was estimated with a nonparametric unseen species model using Euler transformation. The public reads were reanalyzed by TCRdb: fastp trimming at Q25, MiXCR alignment, in-frame beta chains only. Each entry merges the rows of one CDR3 protein and shows their most common DNA and genes. It is TCRdb's table, rather than the study itself, that gives the V and J calls and clone size. Counted in this sample were some 1.5 million distinct CDR3 sequences; 28% of them appeared once. The top ten constitute about 7.7% of the sample.

Systemically healthy Caucasian individuals from Russia, over 30 in total and aged about 6 to 90 years, were included as donors. About 9.8 milliliters of peripheral blood were drawn from each donor into EDTA-treated Vacutainer tubes. Ficoll-Paque density-gradient centrifugation was used to isolate PBMCs, with at least 6 million obtained per sample. Trizol reagent was used to extract total RNA from PBMCs, with at least 5.5 micrograms per sample. For every donor, flow cytometry on a PBMC aliquot measured the percentage of naive CD45RAhigh/CD27high T cells. According to the germline V gene, CDR1 reads SGHTA and CDR2 reads FQGNSA. The CDR3 runs 18 residues from the cysteine to the phenylalanine. The DNA shown is the 54-base CDR3, in frame from base 1. V trim: 2 bases; J trim: 0 bases; unmatched bases: 7. The data derive from a study of blood T cells in healthy people across ages (dated by TCRdb to between 2014 and 2017). Context from the whole study: In model experiments, template switching captured about one uniquely barcoded TCR beta cDNA molecule for every two T cells. Using deep sequencing normalized with unique cDNA molecular identifiers, the study measured how TCR beta repertoire diversity changes with age. To avoid experimental bias, donors of different ages were spread randomly across the sequencing lanes. Donors were grouped into four age groups: young (average about 15 years), middle-aged (roughly 38), aged (62) and long-lived (approximately 81). For two donors (one aged 18 to 30 and one aged 80 or older), the study analyzed two additional independent replicas of 1 million unique cDNA reads from the same blood draw. Results and caveats for the whole study, not just this receptor: Observed TCR beta diversity per million T cells fell roughly linearly with age, and a significant reduction was already apparent by age approximately 40. Because donor CMV infection status was unknown, age-related changes in expanded clonotypes were potentially confounded. Compared with the aged group, the long-lived group had more naive CD4+ T cells, fewer expanded clones and increased TCR diversity, suggesting age selection. A strong correlation was found between observed TCR beta diversity and the percentage of naive T cells measured by flow cytometry. Because profiling used bulk unsorted PBMCs, naive and antigen-experienced compartments could not be compared conclusively. Estimates of total diversity based on one million sequenced T cells were considered lower bounds and underestimates.

The sequencing sample was made of blood. Rearrangement joined TRBV7-2 to TRBJ2-6; TRBD1 lines up with 7 middle nucleotides. This clonotype was sampled from a woman in her 30s in good health. The CDR3 here reads CASSLPTGPSSGANVLTF. The DNA is as follows: TGTGCCAGCAGCTTACCGACAGGGCCAAGCTCTGGGGCCAACGTCCTGACTTTC.